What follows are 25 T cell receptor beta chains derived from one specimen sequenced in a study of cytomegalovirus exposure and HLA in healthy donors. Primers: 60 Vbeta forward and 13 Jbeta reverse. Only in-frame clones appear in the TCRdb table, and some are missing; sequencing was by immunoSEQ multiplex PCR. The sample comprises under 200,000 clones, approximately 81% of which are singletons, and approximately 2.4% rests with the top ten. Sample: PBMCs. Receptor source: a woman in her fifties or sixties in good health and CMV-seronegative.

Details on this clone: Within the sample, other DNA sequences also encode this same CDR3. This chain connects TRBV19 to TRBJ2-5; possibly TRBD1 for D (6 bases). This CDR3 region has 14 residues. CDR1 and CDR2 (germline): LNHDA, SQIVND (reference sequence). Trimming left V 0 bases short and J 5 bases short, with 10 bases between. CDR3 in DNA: TGTGCCAGTAGTATAGATGTAAGGGGGGAGACCCAGTACTTC. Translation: CASSIDVRGETQYF.

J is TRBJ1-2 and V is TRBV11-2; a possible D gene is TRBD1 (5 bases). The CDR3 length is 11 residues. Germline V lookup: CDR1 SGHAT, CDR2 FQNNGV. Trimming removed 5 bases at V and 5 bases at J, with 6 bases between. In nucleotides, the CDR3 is TGTGCCAGCAGCCGGGGGTATGGCTACACCTTC. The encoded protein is CASSRGYGYTF.

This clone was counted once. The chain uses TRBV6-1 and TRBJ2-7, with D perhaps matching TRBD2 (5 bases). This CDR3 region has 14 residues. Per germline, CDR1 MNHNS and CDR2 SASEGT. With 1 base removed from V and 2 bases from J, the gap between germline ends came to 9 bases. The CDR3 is CASSEGGPTYEQYF. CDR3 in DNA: TGTGCCAGCAGTGAAGGAGGGCCTACCTACGAGCAGTACTTC.

The CDR3 here is CAWGYRAGELFF. DNA for the CDR3: TGTGCCTGGGGGTACAGGGCCGGGGAGCTGTTTTTT. The J gene is TRBJ2-2, the V gene TRBV30, with a possible D match to TRBD1 (6 bases). This CDR3 has 12 residues. CDR1 and CDR2 (germline): GTSNPN, SVGIG (reference sequence). V gave up 5 bases and J gave up 6 bases, with 10 bases separating them. The whole variable domain, filled in from reference TRBV30 and TRBJ2-2, reads SQTIHQWPATLVQPVGSPLSLECTVEGTSNPNLYWYRQAAGRGLQLLFYSVGIGQISSEVPQNLSASRPQDRQFILSSKKLLLSDSGFYLCAWGYRAGELFFGEGSRLTVL.

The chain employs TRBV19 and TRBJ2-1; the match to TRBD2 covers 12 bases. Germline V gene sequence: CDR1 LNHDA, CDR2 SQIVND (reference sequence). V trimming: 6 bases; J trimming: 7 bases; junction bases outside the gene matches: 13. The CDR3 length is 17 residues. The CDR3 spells CASRTALAGGPGNEQFF. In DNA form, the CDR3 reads TGTGCCAGTAGGACAGCCCTAGCGGGGGGGCCGGGGAATGAGCAGTTCTTC.

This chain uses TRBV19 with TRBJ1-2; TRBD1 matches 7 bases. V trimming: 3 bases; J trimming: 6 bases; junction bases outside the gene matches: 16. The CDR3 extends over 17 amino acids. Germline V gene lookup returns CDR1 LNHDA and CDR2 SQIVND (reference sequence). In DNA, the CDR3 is TGTGCCAGTAGTATCCCCTCCTCCCTGACAGGGCTGGATGGCTACACCTTC. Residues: CASSIPSSLTGLDGYTF. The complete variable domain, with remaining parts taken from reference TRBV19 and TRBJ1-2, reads DGGITQSPKYLFRKEGQNVTLSCEQNLNHDAMYWYRQDPGQGLRLIYYSQIVNDFQKGDIAEGYSVSREKKESFPLTVTSAQKNPTAFYLCASSIPSSLTGLDGYTFGSGTRLTVV.

The CDR3, as DNA: TGTGCCAGCGTCTTAGGAGGGATTCGGACAAGGCGCAATCAGCCCCAGCATTTT. This sequence encodes CASVLGGIRTRRNQPQHF. This rearrangement joins TRBV28 to TRBJ1-5; D is perhaps TRBD1 (5 bases). In germline, CDR1 is MDHEN, CDR2 SYDVKM. Trimming removed 8 bases from V and 2 bases from J, with 25 bases in between. The CDR3 has 18 residues. The complete variable domain, with remaining parts taken from reference TRBV28 and TRBJ1-5, reads DVKVTQSSRYLVKRTGEKVFLECVQDMDHENMFWYRQDPGLGLRLIYFSYDVKMKEKGDIPEGYSVSREKKERFSLILESASTNQTSMYLCASVLGGIRTRRNQPQHFGDGTRLSIL.

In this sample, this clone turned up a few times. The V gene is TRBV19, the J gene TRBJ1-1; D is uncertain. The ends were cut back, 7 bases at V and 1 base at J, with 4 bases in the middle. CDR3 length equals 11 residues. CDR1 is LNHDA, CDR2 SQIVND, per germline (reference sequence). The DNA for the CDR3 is TGTGCCAGTACCGGGAACACTGAAGCTTTCTTT. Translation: CASTGNTEAFF.

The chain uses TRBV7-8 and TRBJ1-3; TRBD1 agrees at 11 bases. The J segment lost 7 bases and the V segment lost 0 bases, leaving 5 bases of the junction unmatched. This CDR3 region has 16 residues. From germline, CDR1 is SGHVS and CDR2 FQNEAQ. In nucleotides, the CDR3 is TGTGCCAGCAGCTTAGCCCCGGGACAGGGGGAGAACACCATATATTTT. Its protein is CASSLAPGQGENTIYF.

The CDR3 DNA sequence: TGTGCCAGCAGCCAAGAACTGGGCAGGGTTCATGGCTACACCTTC. Translated, it gives CASSQELGRVHGYTF. The rearrangement joins TRBV4-2 to TRBJ1-2, with a tentative D call TRBD1 (5 bases). The germline V and J ends were trimmed by 0 bases and 6 bases, with 14 bases remaining between them. CDR3 length equals 15 residues. Germline assignment: CDR1 LGHNA and CDR2 YNFKEQ.

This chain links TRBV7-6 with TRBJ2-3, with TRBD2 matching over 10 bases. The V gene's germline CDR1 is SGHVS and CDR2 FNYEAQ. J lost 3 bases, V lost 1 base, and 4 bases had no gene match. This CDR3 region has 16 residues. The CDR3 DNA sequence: TGTGCCAGCAGCTTAGTATCTAGCGGGGGAACAGATACGCAGTATTTT. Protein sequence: CASSLVSSGGTDTQYF.

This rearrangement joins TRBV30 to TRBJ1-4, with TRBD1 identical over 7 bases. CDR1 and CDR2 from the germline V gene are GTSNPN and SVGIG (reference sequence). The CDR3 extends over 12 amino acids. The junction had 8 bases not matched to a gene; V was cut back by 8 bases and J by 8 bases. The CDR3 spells CAHGGGGEKLFF. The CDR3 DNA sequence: TGTGCCCATGGAGGAGGGGGCGAAAAACTGTTTTTT.

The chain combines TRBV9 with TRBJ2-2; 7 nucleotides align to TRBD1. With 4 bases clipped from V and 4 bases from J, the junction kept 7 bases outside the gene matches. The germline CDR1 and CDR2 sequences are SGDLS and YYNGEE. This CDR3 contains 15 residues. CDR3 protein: CASSTQQGSTGELFF. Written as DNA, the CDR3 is TGTGCCAGCAGCACACAACAGGGGTCCACCGGGGAGCTGTTTTTT.

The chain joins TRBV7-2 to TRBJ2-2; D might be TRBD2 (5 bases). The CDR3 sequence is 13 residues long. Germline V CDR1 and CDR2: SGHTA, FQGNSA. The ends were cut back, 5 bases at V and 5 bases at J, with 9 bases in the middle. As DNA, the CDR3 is TGTGCCAGCAGCCGGGAAGTTACCGGGGAGCTGTTTTTT. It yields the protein CASSREVTGELFF.

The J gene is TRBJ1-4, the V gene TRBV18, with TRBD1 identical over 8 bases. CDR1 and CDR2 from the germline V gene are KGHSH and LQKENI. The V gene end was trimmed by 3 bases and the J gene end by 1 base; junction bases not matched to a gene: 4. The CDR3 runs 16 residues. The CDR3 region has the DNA TGTGCCAGCTCACCCGGACAGGGTGGAACTAATGAAAAACTGTTTTTT. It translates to CASSPGQGGTNEKLFF.

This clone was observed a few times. DNA of the CDR3: TGTGCCAGCAGTAGAATTCAGGGGGACACCGGGGAGCTGTTTTTT. The encoded protein is CASSRIQGDTGELFF. The gene calls are TRBV9 and TRBJ2-2; 7 bases agree with TRBD1. V shed 5 bases, J shed 3 bases, and the junction held 7 bases outside the gene matches. This CDR3 has 15 residues. The germline V gene encodes CDR1 SGDLS and CDR2 YYNGEE.

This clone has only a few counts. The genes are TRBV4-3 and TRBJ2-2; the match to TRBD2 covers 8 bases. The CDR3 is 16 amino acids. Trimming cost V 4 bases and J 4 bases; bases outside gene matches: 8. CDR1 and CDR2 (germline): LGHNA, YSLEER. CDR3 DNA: TGCGCCAGCAGCCCGAGGCGGGAGGCAATCACCGGGGAGCTGTTTTTT. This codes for CASSPRREAITGELFF.

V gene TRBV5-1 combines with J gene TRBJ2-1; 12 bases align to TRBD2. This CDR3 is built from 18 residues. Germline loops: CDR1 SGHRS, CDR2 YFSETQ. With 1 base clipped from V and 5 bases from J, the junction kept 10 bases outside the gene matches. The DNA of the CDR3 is TGCGCCAGCAGCTTGTTTCTCCTAGCGGGAGGGCAGGACAATGAGCAGTTCTTC. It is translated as CASSLFLLAGGQDNEQFF.

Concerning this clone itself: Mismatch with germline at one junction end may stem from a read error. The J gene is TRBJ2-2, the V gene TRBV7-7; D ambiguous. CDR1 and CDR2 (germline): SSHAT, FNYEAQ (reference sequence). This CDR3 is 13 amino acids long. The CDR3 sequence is CASSLSNTGELFF. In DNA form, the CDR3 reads TGTGCTAGCAGCTTATCTAACACCGGGGAGCTGTTTTTT.

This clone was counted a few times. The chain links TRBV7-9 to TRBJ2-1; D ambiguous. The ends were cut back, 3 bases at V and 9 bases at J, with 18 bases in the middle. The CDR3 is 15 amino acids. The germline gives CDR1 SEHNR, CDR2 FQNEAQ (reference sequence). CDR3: CASSLSLQVYSEQFF. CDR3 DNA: TGTGCCAGCAGCTTGTCTCTGCAGGTTTATAGTGAGCAGTTCTTC.

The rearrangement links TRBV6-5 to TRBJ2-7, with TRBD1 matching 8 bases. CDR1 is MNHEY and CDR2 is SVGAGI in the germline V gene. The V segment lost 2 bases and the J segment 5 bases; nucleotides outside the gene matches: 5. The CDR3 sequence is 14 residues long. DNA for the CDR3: TGTGCCAGCAGTTACCGACAGGGGTTCAACGAGCAGTACTTC. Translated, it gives CASSYRQGFNEQYF.

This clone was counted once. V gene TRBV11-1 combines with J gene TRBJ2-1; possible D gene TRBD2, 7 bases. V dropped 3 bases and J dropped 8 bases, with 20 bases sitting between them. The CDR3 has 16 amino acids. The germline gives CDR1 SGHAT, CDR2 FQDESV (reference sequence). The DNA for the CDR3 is TGTGCCAGCAGCTTGAGGGGGGGACTACCGTCGGATGAGCAGTTCTTC. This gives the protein CASSLRGGLPSDEQFF.

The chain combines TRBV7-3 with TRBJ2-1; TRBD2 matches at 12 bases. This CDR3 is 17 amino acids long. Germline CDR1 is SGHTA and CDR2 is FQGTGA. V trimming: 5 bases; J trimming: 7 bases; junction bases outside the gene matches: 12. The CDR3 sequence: CASSRNPGLAGINEQFF. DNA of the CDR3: TGTGCCAGCAGCCGGAATCCGGGACTAGCGGGTATAAATGAGCAGTTCTTC.

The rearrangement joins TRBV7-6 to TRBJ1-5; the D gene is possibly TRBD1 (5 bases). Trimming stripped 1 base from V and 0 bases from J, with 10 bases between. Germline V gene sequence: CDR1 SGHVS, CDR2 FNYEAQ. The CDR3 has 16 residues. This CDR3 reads CASSLGTPNSNQPQHF. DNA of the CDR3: TGTGCCAGCAGCTTAGGGACACCGAATAGCAATCAGCCCCAGCATTTT. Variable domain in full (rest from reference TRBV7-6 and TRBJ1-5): GAGVSQSPRYKVTKRGQDVALRCDPISGHVSLYWYRQALGQGPEFLTYFNYEAQQDKSGLPNDRFSAERPEGSISTLTIQRTEQRDSAMYRCASSLGTPNSNQPQHFGDGTRLSIL.

CDR3 residues: CSVALGGNEQFF. CDR3 bases: TGCAGCGTTGCTCTAGGGGGCAATGAGCAGTTCTTC. The chain joins TRBV29-1 to TRBJ2-1; a possible D gene is TRBD1 (6 bases). CDR3 length: 12 amino acids. Trimming removed 4 bases at V and 6 bases at J, with 10 bases between. Germline V gene lookup returns CDR1 SQVTM and CDR2 ANQGSEA.